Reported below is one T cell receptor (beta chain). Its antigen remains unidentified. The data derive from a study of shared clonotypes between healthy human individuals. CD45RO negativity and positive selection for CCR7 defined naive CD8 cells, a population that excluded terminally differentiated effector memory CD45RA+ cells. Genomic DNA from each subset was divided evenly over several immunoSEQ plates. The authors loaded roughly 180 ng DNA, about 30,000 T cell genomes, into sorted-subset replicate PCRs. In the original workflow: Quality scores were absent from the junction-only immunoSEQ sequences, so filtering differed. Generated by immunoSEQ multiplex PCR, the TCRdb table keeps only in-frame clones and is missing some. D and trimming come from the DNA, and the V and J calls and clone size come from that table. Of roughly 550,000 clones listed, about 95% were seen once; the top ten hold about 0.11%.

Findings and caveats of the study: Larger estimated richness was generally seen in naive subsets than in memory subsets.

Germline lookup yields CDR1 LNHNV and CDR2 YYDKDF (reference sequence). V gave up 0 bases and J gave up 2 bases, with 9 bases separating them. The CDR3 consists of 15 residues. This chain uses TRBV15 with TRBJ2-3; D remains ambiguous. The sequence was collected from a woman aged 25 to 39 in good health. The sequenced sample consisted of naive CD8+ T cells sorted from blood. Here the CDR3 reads CATSRDLAATDTQYF. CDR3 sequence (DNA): TGTGCCACCAGCAGAGATCTGGCTGCCACAGATACGCAGTATTTT.